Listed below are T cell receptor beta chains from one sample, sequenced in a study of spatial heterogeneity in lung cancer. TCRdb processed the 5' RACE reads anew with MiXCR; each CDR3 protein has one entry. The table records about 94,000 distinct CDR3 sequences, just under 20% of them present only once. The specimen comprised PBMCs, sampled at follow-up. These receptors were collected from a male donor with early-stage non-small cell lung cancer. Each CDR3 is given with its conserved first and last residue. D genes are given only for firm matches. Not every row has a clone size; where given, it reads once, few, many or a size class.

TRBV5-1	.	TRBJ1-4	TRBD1	CASSFGQGAEKLFF	TGCGCCAGCAGCTTCGGACAGGGGGCTGAAAAACTGTTTTTT
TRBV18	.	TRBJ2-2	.	CASSFDLAPRFGGELFF	TGTGCCAGCTCATTCGATCTAGCGCCCAGGTTCGGCGGGGAGCTGTTTTTT
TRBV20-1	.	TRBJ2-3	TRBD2	CSAGTSGSSTDTQYF	TGCAGTGCGGGGACTAGCGGGTCTAGCACAGATACGCAGTATTTT
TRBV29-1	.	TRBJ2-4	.	CSVGDLAKNIQYF	TGCAGCGTTGGGGATTTAGCCAAAAACATTCAGTACTTC
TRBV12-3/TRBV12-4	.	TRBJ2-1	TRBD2	CASTWTSGYNEQFF	TGTGCCAGCACCTGGACTAGCGGGTACAATGAGCAGTTCTTC
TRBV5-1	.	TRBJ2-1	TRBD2	CASSLGASGTSYNEQFF	TGCGCCAGCAGCTTGGGCGCTAGCGGTACCTCCTACAATGAGCAGTTCTTC
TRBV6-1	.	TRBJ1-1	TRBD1	CASSEHRGRTNTEAFF	TGTGCCAGCAGTGAGCACAGGGGGCGAACGAACACTGAAGCTTTCTTT
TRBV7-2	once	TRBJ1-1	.	CASSPVYTAEAFF	TGTGCCAGCAGTCCCGTCTATACCGCTGAAGCTTTCTTT
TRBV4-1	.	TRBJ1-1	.	CASSRDMNTEAFF	TGCGCCAGCAGCCGGGACATGAACACTGAAGCTTTCTTT
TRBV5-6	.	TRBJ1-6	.	CASSLAASSSYNSPLHF	TGTGCCAGCAGCTTGGCCGCTTCGAGCTCCTATAATTCACCCCTCCACTTT
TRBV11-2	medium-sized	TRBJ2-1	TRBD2	CASSFSSGGTEQFF	TGTGCCAGCAGCTTTTCTAGCGGGGGGACTGAGCAGTTCTTC
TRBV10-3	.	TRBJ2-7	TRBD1	CAISGQGAGEQYF	TGTGCCATCAGTGGACAGGGGGCGGGCGAGCAGTACTTC
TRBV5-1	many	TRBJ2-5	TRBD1	CASSPQGAGETQYF	TGCGCCAGCAGCCCACAGGGGGCAGGAGAGACCCAGTACTTC
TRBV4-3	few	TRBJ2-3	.	CASSQDGGASTDTQYF	TGCGCCAGCAGCCAAGATGGCGGTGCGTCCACAGATACGCAGTATTTT
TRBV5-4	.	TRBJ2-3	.	CASSDDSGDTQYF	TGTGCCAGCAGCGATGACAGCGGGGATACGCAGTATTTT
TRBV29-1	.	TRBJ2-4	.	CSVVGGAKNIQYF	TGCAGCGTTGTGGGGGGAGCCAAAAACATTCAGTACTTC
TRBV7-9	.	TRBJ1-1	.	CASSSDVGAKNTEAFF	TGTGCCAGCAGCTCCGATGTCGGCGCTAAGAACACTGAAGCTTTCTTT
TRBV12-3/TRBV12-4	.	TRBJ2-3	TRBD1	CASGIDRGRADTQYF	TGTGCCAGCGGCATAGACAGGGGGCGGGCAGATACGCAGTATTTT
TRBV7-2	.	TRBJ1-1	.	CASSPRQNTEAFF	TGTGCCAGCAGCCCCCGACAGAACACTGAAGCTTTCTTT
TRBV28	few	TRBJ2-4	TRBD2	CASSPGGADRNIQYF	TGTGCCAGCAGCCCGGGGGGGGCCGATAGAAACATTCAGTACTTC
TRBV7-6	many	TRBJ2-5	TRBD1	CASSSTGGTQETQYF	TGTGCCAGCAGCTCGACAGGGGGTACCCAAGAGACCCAGTACTTC
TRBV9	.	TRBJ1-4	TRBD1	CASGTGEKLFF	TGTGCCAGCGGGACAGGTGAAAAACTGTTTTTT
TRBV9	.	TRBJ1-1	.	CASSVDRNTEAFF	TGTGCCAGCAGCGTAGACAGGAACACTGAAGCTTTCTTT
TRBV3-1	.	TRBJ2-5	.	CASSYGRLKETQYF	TGTGCCAGCAGTTACGGACGCCTGAAAGAGACCCAGTACTTC
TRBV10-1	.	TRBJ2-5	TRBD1	CASSEGTGAQETQYF	TGCGCCAGCAGTGAGGGGACAGGAGCGCAAGAGACCCAGTACTTC
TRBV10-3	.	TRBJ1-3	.	CAISREGTAIYF	TGTGCCATCAGTCGAGAGGGGACCGCCATATATTTT
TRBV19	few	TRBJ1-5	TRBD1	CASAETGRSNQPQHF	TGTGCCAGTGCCGAGACAGGGCGGAGCAATCAGCCCCAGCATTTT
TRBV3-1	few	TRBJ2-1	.	CASSQGGEQFF	TGTGCCAGCAGCCAGGGGGGAGAGCAGTTCTTC
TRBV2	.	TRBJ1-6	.	CASSLDRSTLHF	TGTGCCAGCAGTTTGGACCGCTCCACCCTCCACTTT
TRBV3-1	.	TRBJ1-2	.	CASSQGAGTGYTF	TGTGCCAGCAGCCAAGGGGCGGGGACGGGCTACACCTTC